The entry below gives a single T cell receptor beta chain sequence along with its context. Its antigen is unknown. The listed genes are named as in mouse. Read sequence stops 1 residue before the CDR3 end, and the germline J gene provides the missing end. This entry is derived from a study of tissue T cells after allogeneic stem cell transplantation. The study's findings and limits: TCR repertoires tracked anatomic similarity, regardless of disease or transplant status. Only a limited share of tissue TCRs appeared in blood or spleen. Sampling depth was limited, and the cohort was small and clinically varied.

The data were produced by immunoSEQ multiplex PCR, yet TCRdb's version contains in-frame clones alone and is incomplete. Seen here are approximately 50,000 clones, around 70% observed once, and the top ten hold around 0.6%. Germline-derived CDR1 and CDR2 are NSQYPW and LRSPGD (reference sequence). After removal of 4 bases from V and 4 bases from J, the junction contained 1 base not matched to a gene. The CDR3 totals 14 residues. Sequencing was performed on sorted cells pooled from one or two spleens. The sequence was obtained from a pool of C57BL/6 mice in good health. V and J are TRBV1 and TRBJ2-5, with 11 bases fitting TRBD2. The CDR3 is CTCSETGGEDTQYF. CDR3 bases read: TGCACCTGCAGTGAGACTGGGGGGGAAGACACCCAGTAC.